This TCR beta chain originates from a study of shared clonotypes between healthy human individuals. As for the study in general: A couple of women and a few men aged 18 to 49 made up the donors. Study outcomes and limitations: Across four donors, naive CD4 shared roughly 5%, naive CD8 more than 3%, memory CD4 roughly 2.2%, memory CD8 0.4% to 0.5%.

CDR1 is MRHNA and CDR2 is SNTAGT in the germline V gene. The CDR3 runs to 14 residues. The V gene lost 4 bases and the J gene lost 9 bases, with 16 bases spanning the gap. As to this clone: Antigen unknown.

The data were produced by immunoSEQ multiplex PCR, yet TCRdb's version contains in-frame clones alone and is incomplete. The sample carries over a million clones, 75% to 80% recorded once. The gene calls are TRBV6-4 and TRBJ1-3; unclear D gene. The specimen was memory CD4+ T cells from PBMCs. Subset defined: CD45RA-negative fraction. The sequence was obtained from a man aged 18 to 30 in good health. Some clones in this sample may be carry-over from other donors' samples. The CDR3 nucleotides are TGTGCCAGCAGTGCGGCTTATCGGGTTCGCACCATATATTTT. Protein: CASSAAYRVRTIYF.